A single sample is the source of the 29 T cell receptor beta chains below, sequenced in a study of cytomegalovirus exposure and HLA in healthy donors. This PCR relied on a set of 60 Vbeta primers and 13 Jbeta primers. Only in-frame clones appear in the TCRdb table, and some are missing; sequencing was by immunoSEQ multiplex PCR. Altogether approximately 140,000 clones are present, approximately 67% being singletons, with the ten largest covering around 6%. Sequenced sample: PBMCs. The receptors here all came from a woman between 55 and 75 years old in good health and CMV-seronegative.

J is TRBJ1-5 and V is TRBV28, with TRBD1 as a possible D gene (6 bases). CDR3 size: 13 residues. Trimming stripped 4 bases from V and 3 bases from J, with 7 bases between. Germline values: CDR1 MDHEN, CDR2 SYDVKM. The CDR3 region has the DNA TGTGCCAGCAGTTGGGGGCCCAATCAGCCCCAGCATTTT. Translation gives CASSWGPNQPQHF.

This sequence joins TRBV7-7 and TRBJ2-3; 7 bases line up with TRBD1. The V gene end was trimmed by 3 bases and the J gene end by 5 bases; junction bases not matched to a gene: 5. The CDR3 loop spans 14 amino acids. The germline V gene has CDR1 SSHAT and CDR2 FNYEAQ (reference sequence). Here the CDR3 reads CASSFRGSGDTQYF. CDR3 bases: TGTGCCAGCAGCTTCAGGGGGTCTGGAGATACGCAGTATTTT.

V gene TRBV7-2 combines with J gene TRBJ2-5; 12 positions match TRBD2. CDR3 size: 17 residues. The germline CDR1 and CDR2 sequences are SGHTA and FQGNSA. V shed 0 bases and J 5 bases; nucleotides not matched to a gene: 7. CDR3 nucleotides: TGTGCCAGCAGCTTAGCGGGACTAGCGGGTCTGGGGGAGACCCAGTACTTC. This sequence encodes CASSLAGLAGLGETQYF.

This clone was seen just once. V and J are TRBV7-8 and TRBJ2-7; 9 bases are a match to TRBD1. Germline CDR1 and CDR2: SGHVS and FQNEAQ. The CDR3 has 14 residues. With V trimmed by 3 bases and J by 6 bases, 6 bases remained unmatched. The CDR3 DNA reads TGTGCCAGCAGCTTTCGGGACAGGGTGTTCGAGCAGTACTTC. Translation: CASSFRDRVFEQYF.

J is TRBJ2-1 and V is TRBV5-6; the match to TRBD2 covers 7 bases. Germline assignment: CDR1 SGHDT and CDR2 YYEEEE. Trimming removed 4 bases from V and 15 bases from J; junction bases left unmatched: 10. This CDR3 comprises 12 residues. CDR3 in amino acids: CASSLLTSSRFF. Here the CDR3 DNA reads TGTGCCAGCAGCCTATTGACTAGCTCGCGGTTCTTC.

The chain combines TRBV6-1 with TRBJ1-2; 7 bases fit TRBD1. V was pared by 6 bases and J by 5 bases, with 6 bases of the junction left unmatched. Germline V gene sequence: CDR1 MNHNS, CDR2 SASEGT. The CDR3 length is 13 residues. The CDR3 protein is CASRRGTDYGYTF. DNA for the CDR3: TGTGCCAGCAGGAGGGGGACAGATTATGGCTACACCTTC.

This sequence joins TRBV4-1 and TRBJ1-2; no clear D. This CDR3 has 14 residues. V was clipped by 0 bases and J by 13 bases, with 18 bases between them. Germline V lookup: CDR1 MGHRA, CDR2 YSYEKL. CDR3 amino acids: CASSQDLGRLFSTF. In DNA form, the CDR3 reads TGCGCCAGCAGCCAAGATCTAGGCCGCCTTTTTAGCACCTTC.

J is TRBJ2-3 and V is TRBV9; 7 positions match TRBD1. The germline V gene encodes CDR1 SGDLS and CDR2 YYNGEE. The CDR3 covers 16 residues. After removal of 0 bases from V and 2 bases from J, the junction contained 6 bases not matched to a gene. Written as DNA, the CDR3 is TGTGCCAGCAGCGTAGTTGGAAGGGGGCCCACAGATACGCAGTATTTT. Amino acids: CASSVVGRGPTDTQYF.

The rearrangement joins TRBV19 to TRBJ1-1; a possible D gene is TRBD1 (5 bases). Germline V gene sequence: CDR1 LNHDA, CDR2 SQIVND (reference sequence). This CDR3 is built from 14 residues. Trimming took off 6 bases at V and 4 bases at J, with 15 bases between the two ends. The DNA for the CDR3 is TGTGCCAGTAGACCCCAGGGTACCGGCACTGAAGCTTTCTTT. Translation: CASRPQGTGTEAFF.

V and J are TRBV10-3 and TRBJ2-1, with D possibly matching TRBD2 (6 bases). Germline V CDR1 and CDR2: ENHRY, SYGVKD. The CDR3 is 11 amino acids. V lost 10 bases and J 7 bases, leaving 11 bases between the germline ends. The DNA of the CDR3 is TGTGCCACCGGCCGGGGGAATGAGCAGTTCTTC. Its protein is CATGRGNEQFF.

This clone is a singleton in its sample. Here the CDR3 reads CASSPELAGGPETQYF. DNA of the CDR3: TGCGCCAGCAGCCCGGAACTAGCGGGGGGGCCAGAGACCCAGTACTTC. The chain employs TRBV5-1 and TRBJ2-5; TRBD2 matches 13 bases. The CDR3 spans 16 residues. Losses at the gene ends were 4 bases for V and 4 bases for J; bases not matched to a gene: 7. CDR1 SGHRS and CDR2 YFSETQ come from the germline V gene.

V is TRBV6-5 and J is TRBJ2-3; 8 positions agree with TRBD2. V trimming: 5 bases; J trimming: 2 bases; junction bases outside the gene matches: 6. This CDR3 is built from 15 residues. Germline V gene data show CDR1 as MNHEY and CDR2 as SVGAGI. Written as DNA, the CDR3 is TGTGCCAGCAGTCAGAGCGGGGGCAACACAGATACGCAGTATTTT. Protein product: CASSQSGGNTDTQYF.

The J gene is TRBJ2-5, the V gene TRBV15, with 7 bases identical to TRBD1. Trimming took 1 base from V and 4 from J; bases not matched to a gene: 6. The CDR3 is 15 amino acids. The germline V gene has CDR1 LNHNV and CDR2 YYDKDF (reference sequence). CDR3 sequence (DNA): TGTGCCACCAGCAGAGCGACAGGGTTAGGAGAGACCCAGTACTTC. Translating gives CATSRATGLGETQYF.

V gene TRBV9 combines with J gene TRBJ2-5, with D possibly being TRBD1 (6 bases). This CDR3 has 18 amino acids. Looked up from germline, CDR1 is SGDLS and CDR2 is YYNGEE. Trimming removed 0 bases from V and 4 bases from J, with 22 bases in between. Here the CDR3 DNA reads TGTGCCAGCAGCGTAGCTACTGTCCCGAGGGGGTTTGGAGAGACCCAGTACTTC. It encodes CASSVATVPRGFGETQYF. Full variable domain (outside the CDR3, taken from reference TRBV9 and TRBJ2-5): DSGVTQTPKHLITATGQRVTLRCSPRSGDLSVYWYQQSLDQGLQFLIQYYNGEERAKGNILERFSAQQFPDLHSELNLSSLELGDSALYFCASSVATVPRGFGETQYFGPGTRLLVL.

The chain couples TRBV6-6 to TRBJ2-7, with D possibly being TRBD2 (5 bases). Germline lookup yields CDR1 MNHNY and CDR2 SVGAGI (reference sequence). CDR3 length equals 14 residues. Between the trimmed V and J ends, which lost 2 bases and 1 base, there was a span of 9 bases. The CDR3 sequence: CASSYARASYEQYF. The DNA for the CDR3 is TGTGCCAGCAGTTACGCGAGGGCTTCCTACGAGCAGTACTTC.

This rearrangement joins TRBV9 to TRBJ2-7, with D possibly TRBD2 on 7 matching bases. Trimming cost V 0 bases and J 4 bases, with 14 bases left between them. The CDR3 runs to 15 residues. Germline V gene lookup returns CDR1 SGDLS and CDR2 YYNGEE. This CDR3 is CASSVGWGGEYEQYF. In DNA form, the CDR3 reads TGTGCCAGCAGCGTAGGGTGGGGGGGCGAATACGAGCAGTACTTC.

This clone was counted a few times. The junction and the germline gene differ at one end; a read error may be behind it. V gene TRBV7-9 combines with J gene TRBJ2-3, with 8 bases lining up with TRBD2. CDR1 is SEHNR, CDR2 FQNEAQ, per germline (reference sequence). The CDR3 is 14 amino acids. Written as DNA, the CDR3 is TGTTCCAGCAGCCAAAGACTAGCGTCAGATACGCAGTATTTT. Protein sequence: CSSSQRLASDTQYF.

In its sample, this clone was seen a few times. J is TRBJ2-7 and V is TRBV29-1, with 8 bases aligning to TRBD2. After removal of 1 base from V and 1 base from J, the junction contained 3 bases not matched to a gene. The germline V gene encodes CDR1 SQVTM and CDR2 ANQGSEA. CDR3 size: 14 residues. The CDR3 sequence: CSVEGVAGSYEQYF. CDR3 coding DNA: TGCAGCGTTGAAGGAGTAGCGGGGTCCTACGAGCAGTACTTC.

Only a few counts were recorded for this clone. V and J are TRBV6-1 and TRBJ2-1, with TRBD2 identical over 16 bases. The V and J ends lost 3 bases and 7 bases, in that order; junction bases with no gene match: 9. The CDR3 has 18 residues. Germline assignment: CDR1 MNHNS and CDR2 SASEGT. The CDR3 reads CASSEGLAGGPSVNEQFF. The DNA for the CDR3 is TGTGCCAGCAGTGAGGGACTAGCGGGAGGGCCATCGGTAAATGAGCAGTTCTTC.

The chain is built from TRBV5-6 and TRBJ2-5; 8 nucleotides agree with TRBD1. CDR1 and CDR2 from the germline V gene are SGHDT and YYEEEE. The CDR3 is made up of 13 amino acids. Unmatched junction bases numbered 4, after V lost 4 bases and J lost 5 bases. The CDR3 region is CASSPTGDETQYF. The DNA for the CDR3 is TGTGCCAGCAGCCCGACAGGGGACGAGACCCAGTACTTC. Drawing the rest from reference TRBV5-6 and TRBJ2-5, the complete variable domain is DAGVTQSPTHLIKTRGQQVTLRCSPKSGHDTVSWYQQALGQGPQFIFQYYEEEERQRGNFPDRFSGHQFPNYSSELNVNALLLGDSALYLCASSPTGDETQYFGPGTRLLVL.

This clone was counted once. The gene calls are TRBV6-1 and TRBJ2-5; 8 bases align to TRBD2. After removal of 5 bases from V and 2 bases from J, the junction contained 4 bases not matched to a gene. Germline V gene data show CDR1 as MNHNS and CDR2 as SASEGT. The CDR3 runs 14 residues. CDR3 amino acids: CASSPSGGQETQYF. The CDR3 DNA is TGTGCCAGCAGTCCCAGCGGGGGACAAGAGACCCAGTACTTC.

The rearrangement links TRBV27 to TRBJ2-1, with 13 bases lining up with TRBD2. The CDR3 extends over 19 amino acids. The J segment lost 8 bases and the V segment lost 3 bases, leaving 16 bases of the junction unmatched. The germline CDR1 and CDR2 sequences are MNHEY and SMNVEV (reference sequence). For the CDR3, the DNA is TGTGCCAGCAGTTTTCGGCAGACTAGCGGGAGGACCTACGGAGATGAGCAGTTCTTC. As protein: CASSFRQTSGRTYGDEQFF.

The V and J genes are TRBV5-4 and TRBJ2-3; D gene unclear. Germline-derived CDR1 and CDR2 are SGHNT and YYREEE (reference sequence). The ends were cut back, 2 bases at V and 7 bases at J, with 14 bases in the middle. The CDR3 totals 14 residues. The CDR3, as DNA: TGTGCCAGCAGCTTACGGCAGGCCCCTCATACGCAGTATTTT. Amino acids: CASSLRQAPHTQYF.

This chain connects TRBV6-5 to TRBJ1-2; possible D gene TRBD1, 5 bases. There are 14 residues in the CDR3. The germline V and J ends were trimmed by 7 bases and 1 base, with 13 bases remaining between them. CDR1 MNHEY and CDR2 SVGAGI come from the germline V gene. The DNA for the CDR3 is TGTGCCAGCACCGCCGCGGGACGTAACTATGGCTACACCTTC. The encoded protein is CASTAAGRNYGYTF.

This sequence joins TRBV30 and TRBJ2-7, with 11 bases matching TRBD2. Germline-derived CDR1 and CDR2 are GTSNPN and SVGIG (reference sequence). The CDR3 has 14 amino acids. Losses at the gene ends were 7 bases for V and 3 bases for J; bases not matched to a gene: 8. The CDR3 is CASIAGGRYYEQYF. The CDR3 DNA reads TGTGCCTCCATAGCGGGGGGGCGATACTACGAGCAGTACTTC. Using reference TRBV30 and TRBJ2-7 for the parts outside the CDR3, the full variable domain is SQTIHQWPATLVQPVGSPLSLECTVEGTSNPNLYWYRQAAGRGLQLLFYSVGIGQISSEVPQNLSASRPQDRQFILSSKKLLLSDSGFYLCASIAGGRYYEQYFGPGTRLTVT.

This clone showed up just once. The chain recombines TRBV7-3 with TRBJ2-6; 7 bases fit TRBD2. The germline V gene has CDR1 SGHTA and CDR2 FQGTGA. The CDR3 sequence is 18 residues long. V was pared by 2 bases and J by 2 bases, with 9 bases of the junction left unmatched. The CDR3 loop reads CASSLWPAGVTGANVLTF. The CDR3 nucleotides are TGTGCCAGCAGCTTATGGCCTGCGGGGGTTACTGGGGCCAACGTCCTGACTTTC.

The gene calls are TRBV29-1 and TRBJ2-3; TRBD2 agrees at 12 bases. Germline V lookup: CDR1 SQVTM, CDR2 ANQGSEA. J lost 1 base, V lost 7 bases, and 9 bases had no gene match. This CDR3 spans 16 amino acids. CDR3 in amino acids: CSAKGLAGSRTDTQYF. The CDR3 bases are TGCAGCGCCAAGGGACTAGCGGGTTCCCGCACAGATACGCAGTATTTT.

The chain uses TRBV12-1 and TRBJ2-3; TRBD2 was called by the table and not checked on the DNA. TRBV12-1 is deemed a pseudogene. The CDR3 has 20 amino acids. The CDR3 protein is CASSLLGLAGGPPPTDTQYF. DNA of the CDR3: TGTGCCAGCAGCTTATTGGGACTAGCGGGAGGGCCACCCCCCACAGATACGCAGTATTTT.

This clone was found a few times. This sequence joins TRBV6-1 and TRBJ2-5, with D possibly matching TRBD2 (6 bases). The tail of the sequence fits TRBJ2-7 better, so the J call may be wrong. The CDR3 is 14 residues long. Germline-derived CDR1 and CDR2 are MNHNS and SASEGT. This CDR3 is CASSSNGRGNEQYF. CDR3 bases: TGTGCCAGCAGCTCTAACGGTCGGGGGAACGAGCAGTACTTC.